This T cell receptor (beta chain) was observed in a study of cytomegalovirus exposure and HLA in healthy donors. This clone came up once. Its specificity is not known. The study, taken as a whole, reports: Common viral pathogens seemed to be connected with several of the most significant clusters, according to a later analysis.

This CDR3 contains 14 residues. The V and J ends lost 4 bases and 4 bases respectively, with 14 bases between them. CDR1 is MGHRA and CDR2 is YSYEKL in the germline V gene. PCR was performed using 60 Vbeta and 13 Jbeta primers. The method was immunoSEQ multiplex PCR; TCRdb's version includes in-frame clones alone and lacks a portion of them. Of approximately 190,000 clones listed, around 75% are singletons. The TCR originated in a man aged 35-49 years in good health and CMV-seropositive. This chain uses TRBV4-1 with TRBJ2-7; possibly TRBD1 for D (6 bases). What was sequenced was PBMCs. DNA for the CDR3: TGCGCCAGCAGCCCCTATACAGGGAATTACGAGCAGTACTTC. Amino acids: CASSPYTGNYEQYF.